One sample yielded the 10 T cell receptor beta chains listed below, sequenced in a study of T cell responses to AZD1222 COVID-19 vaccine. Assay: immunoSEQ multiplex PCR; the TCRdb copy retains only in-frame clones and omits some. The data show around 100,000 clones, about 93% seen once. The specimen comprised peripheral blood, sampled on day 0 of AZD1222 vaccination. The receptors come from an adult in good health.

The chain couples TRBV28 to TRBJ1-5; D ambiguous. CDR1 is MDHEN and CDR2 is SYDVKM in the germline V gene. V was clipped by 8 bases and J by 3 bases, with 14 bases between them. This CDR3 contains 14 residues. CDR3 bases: TGTGCCAGCTATTCGGACGGGTACAATCAGCCCCAGCATTTT. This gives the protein CASYSDGYNQPQHF.

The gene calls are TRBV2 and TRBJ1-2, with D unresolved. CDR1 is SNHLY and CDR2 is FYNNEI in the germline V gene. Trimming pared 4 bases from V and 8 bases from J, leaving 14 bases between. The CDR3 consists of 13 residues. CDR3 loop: CASSGRGLGGYTF. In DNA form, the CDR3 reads TGTGCCAGCAGTGGTCGAGGGCTCGGGGGCTACACCTTC.

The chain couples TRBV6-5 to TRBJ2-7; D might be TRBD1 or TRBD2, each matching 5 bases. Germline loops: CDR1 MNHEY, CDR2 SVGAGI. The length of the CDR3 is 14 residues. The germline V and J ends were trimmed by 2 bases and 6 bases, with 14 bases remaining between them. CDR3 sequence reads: CASSYVLLGGEQYF. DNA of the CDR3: TGTGCCAGCAGTTACGTTCTCCTTGGGGGCGAGCAGTACTTC.

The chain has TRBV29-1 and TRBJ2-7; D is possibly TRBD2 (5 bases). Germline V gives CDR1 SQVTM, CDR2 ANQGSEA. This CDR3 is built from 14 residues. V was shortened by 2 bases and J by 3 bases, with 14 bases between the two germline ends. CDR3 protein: CSVETPSSSYEQYF. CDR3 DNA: TGCAGCGTTGAAACCCCCTCTAGCAGCTACGAGCAGTACTTC.

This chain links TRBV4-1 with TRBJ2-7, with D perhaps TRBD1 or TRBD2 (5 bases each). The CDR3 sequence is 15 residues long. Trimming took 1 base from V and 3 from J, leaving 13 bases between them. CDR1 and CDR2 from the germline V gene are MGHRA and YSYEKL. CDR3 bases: TGCGCCAGCAGCCAAGTATCAGGGACGGACTACGAGCAGTACTTC. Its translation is CASSQVSGTDYEQYF.

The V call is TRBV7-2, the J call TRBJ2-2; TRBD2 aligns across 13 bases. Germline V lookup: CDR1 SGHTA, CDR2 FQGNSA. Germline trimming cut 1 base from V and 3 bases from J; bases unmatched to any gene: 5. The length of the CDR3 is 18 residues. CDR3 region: CASSLELAGGLDTGELFF. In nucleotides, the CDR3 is TGTGCCAGCAGCTTAGAACTAGCGGGAGGGTTGGACACCGGGGAGCTGTTTTTT.

CDR3 nucleotide sequence: TGCGCCAGCAGCTCGGGGGGAGCGAGCTCCTACAATGAGCAGTTCTTC. Protein sequence: CASSSGGASSYNEQFF. V usage is TRBV5-1 and J usage is TRBJ2-1, with TRBD2 matching over 7 bases. Germline loops: CDR1 SGHRS, CDR2 YFSETQ. CDR3 length: 16 amino acids. V lost 3 bases and J lost 0; bases outside the gene matches: 6.

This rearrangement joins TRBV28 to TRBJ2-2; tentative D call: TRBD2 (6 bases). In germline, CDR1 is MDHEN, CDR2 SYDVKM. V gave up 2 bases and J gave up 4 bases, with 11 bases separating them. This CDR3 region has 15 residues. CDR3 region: CASSLPGLLTGELFF. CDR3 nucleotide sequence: TGTGCCAGCAGTTTACCGGGACTCCTCACCGGGGAGCTGTTTTTT. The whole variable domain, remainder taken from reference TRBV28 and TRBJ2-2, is DVKVTQSSRYLVKRTGEKVFLECVQDMDHENMFWYRQDPGLGLRLIYFSYDVKMKEKGDIPEGYSVSREKKERFSLILESASTNQTSMYLCASSLPGLLTGELFFGEGSRLTVL.

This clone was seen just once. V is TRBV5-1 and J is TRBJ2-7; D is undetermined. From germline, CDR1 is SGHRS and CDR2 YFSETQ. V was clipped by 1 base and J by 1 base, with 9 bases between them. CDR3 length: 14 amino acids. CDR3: CASSLSIVSYEQYF. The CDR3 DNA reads TGCGCCAGCAGCTTGAGTATAGTGTCCTACGAGCAGTACTTC.

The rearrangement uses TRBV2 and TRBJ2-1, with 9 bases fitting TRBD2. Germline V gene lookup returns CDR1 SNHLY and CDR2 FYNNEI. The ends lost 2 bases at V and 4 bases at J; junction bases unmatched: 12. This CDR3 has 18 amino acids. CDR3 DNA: TGTGCCAGCAGTGAATATTCGCTAGCGGGAATGGCTTACAATGAGCAGTTCTTC. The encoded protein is CASSEYSLAGMAYNEQFF.